The rows below give T cell receptor beta chains drawn from one sample of a study of cytomegalovirus exposure and HLA in healthy donors. The method was immunoSEQ multiplex PCR; TCRdb's version includes in-frame clones alone and lacks a portion of them. The sample has about 200,000 clones, more than 65% seen once. The sequencing sample was made of PBMCs. The receptors were sampled from a man aged 50-59 years in good health and CMV-seronegative. Each CDR3 is given with its conserved first and last residue. D genes are given only for firm matches. Only some rows state a clone size, as once, few, many or a class for expanded clones.

15	TRBV6-5	TRBD1	-	TRBJ1-1	TGTGCCAGCAGTCTCGGGACAGGGGTGGCCACTGAAGCTTTCTTT	CASSLGTGVATEAFF
14	TRBV18	-	few	TRBJ2-1	TGTGCCAGCTCACCAGAGCTAGGCCCAAATGAGCAGTTCTTC	CASSPELGPNEQFF
14	TRBV15	-	-	TRBJ2-7	TGTGCCACCAGCCGCCGGGACAAGATCTACGAGCAGTACTTC	CATSRRDKIYEQYF
14	TRBV5-1	-	-	TRBJ2-7	TGCGCCAGCAGTTTACAGTATCCTTCCTACGAGCAGTACTTC	CASSLQYPSYEQYF
15	TRBV28	TRBD1	-	TRBJ2-2	TGTGCCAGCAGTCCCCTAGGACAGGGGGCCGGGGAGCTGTTTTTT	CASSPLGQGAGELFF
14	TRBV5-5	TRBD1	-	TRBJ2-7	TGTGCCAGCAGCTCCACGGGACAGTACTACGAGCAGTACTTC	CASSSTGQYYEQYF
16	TRBV9	TRBD2	-	TRBJ2-3	TGTGCCAGCAGCGTAAGAATAGCGGGAGAGGGAAATACGCAGTATTTT	CASSVRIAGEGNTQYF
15	TRBV5-1	TRBD2	-	TRBJ2-7	TGCGCCAGCAGCTTGACTAGCGGGTATTCCTACGAGCAGTACTTC	CASSLTSGYSYEQYF
17	TRBV27	-	-	TRBJ1-6	TGTGCCAGCTACGCCGGGACCCTCGACCGGGGGAATTCACCCCTCCACTTT	CASYAGTLDRGNSPLHF
14	TRBV30	TRBD1	-	TRBJ1-5	TGTGCCTGGGGGGGACAGGGGGCTGGTCAGCCCCAGCATTTT	CAWGGQGAGQPQHF
12	TRBV5-5	-	-	TRBJ1-2	TGTGCCAGCAGCTTGACAGACTATGGCTACACCTTC	CASSLTDYGYTF
14	TRBV15	-	few	TRBJ2-7	TGTGCCACCAGCATGACAGGTTACTCCTACGAGCAGTACTTC	CATSMTGYSYEQYF
12	TRBV2	-	-	TRBJ2-2	TGTGCCAGCCACGAGGGGGCCGGGGAGCTGTTTTTT	CASHEGAGELFF
13	TRBV6-4	TRBD1	once	TRBJ1-1	TGTGCCAGCAGTGCCACAGGGGGCACTAAAGCTTTCTTT	CASSATGGTKAFF
12	TRBV28	-	-	TRBJ1-4	TGTGCCAGCAGTTTATCCCGTGAAAAACTGTTTTTT	CASSLSREKLFF
12	TRBV11-2	-	-	TRBJ1-5	TGTGCCAGCAGCACACAGGGTCAGCCCCAGCATTTT	CASSTQGQPQHF
16	TRBV2	-	-	TRBJ2-2	TGTGCCAGCAGTCAATTCAGGGGCGAAGGAACCGGGGAGCTGTTTTTT	CASSQFRGEGTGELFF
12	TRBV28	TRBD1	-	TRBJ2-5	TGTGCCAGTGCCAGGGGGCAAGAGACCCAGTACTTC	CASARGQETQYF
13	TRBV19	-	-	TRBJ1-5	TGTGCCAGTAACCGCGGGGTTTGGCAGCCCCAGCATTTT	CASNRGVWQPQHF
13	TRBV5-1	TRBD1	-	TRBJ1-5	TGCGCCAAAGGGCAGGGGGCGGGTCAGCCCCAGCATTTT	CAKGQGAGQPQHF
16	TRBV27	TRBD2	-	TRBJ2-5	TGTGCCAGCAGTTCCCTCCTAGCGGGAGTCTTAGAGACCCAGTACTTC	CASSSLLAGVLETQYF
13	TRBV5-4	-	-	TRBJ2-7	TGTGCCAGCAGCTTAGGGGCTTCCTACGAGCAGTACTTC	CASSLGASYEQYF
17	TRBV5-4	-	-	TRBJ2-7	TGTGCCAGCAGCTTGGATCCCGGGTTGACTTCCTACTCCGAGCAGTACTTC	CASSLDPGLTSYSEQYF
13	TRBV6-6	-	-	TRBJ1-2	TGTGCCAGCAGCCCCGGGACAAACTATGGCTACACCTTC	CASSPGTNYGYTF
16	TRBV6-5	TRBD2	-	TRBJ2-1	TGTGCCAGCAGTTACTCGCCAGCGGGAGGGCCTAATGAGCAGTTCTTC	CASSYSPAGGPNEQFF
16	TRBV4-1	TRBD1	-	TRBJ2-3	TGCGCCAGCAGCCATCCGGGACAGGGAGGCACAGATACGCAGTATTTT	CASSHPGQGGTDTQYF
13	TRBV7-3	-	few	TRBJ2-3	TGTGCCAGCAGCCTCCTTTACACAGATACGCAGTATTTT	CASSLLYTDTQYF
12	TRBV7-2	-	-	TRBJ1-3	TGTGCCAGCAGCTTAACAGTAGACACCATATATTTT	CASSLTVDTIYF
16	TRBV5-1	TRBD1	-	TRBJ1-2	TGCGCCAGCAGCTTGGGACAGGGACTCTCGGGCTATGGCTACACCTTC	CASSLGQGLSGYGYTF
15	TRBV27	TRBD1	-	TRBJ1-5	TGTGCCAGCAGCCCTTATTCAGGGGGAGGTCAGCCCCAGCATTTT	CASSPYSGGGQPQHF
15	TRBV6-4	-	once	TRBJ2-1	TGTGCCAGCAGCAGATCCCCAGACTCTGTCAATGAGCAGTTCTTC	CASSRSPDSVNEQFF
15	TRBV14	-	few	TRBJ1-1	TGTGCCAGCAGTCCAACTCGGGGGTTCGGCACTGAAGCTTTCTTT	CASSPTRGFGTEAFF
16	TRBV6-5	-	-	TRBJ2-7	TGTGCCAGCAGTTACGGTAGTAGCGGTCCCTCCTACGAGCAGTACTTC	CASSYGSSGPSYEQYF
16	TRBV6-1	TRBD2	-	TRBJ2-7	TGTGCCAGCAGTGCAACTAGCGGGAGGGCCGCATACGAGCAGTACTTC	CASSATSGRAAYEQYF
18	TRBV5-8	TRBD1	once	TRBJ2-6	TGTGCCAGCAGCCGGGGACAGGGTTTACCCTCTGGGGCCAACGTCCTGACTTTC	CASSRGQGLPSGANVLTF
12	TRBV2	-	-	TRBJ2-7	TGTGCCAGCAGTGGTAGCACATACGAGCAGTACTTC	CASSGSTYEQYF
13	TRBV30	TRBD2	-	TRBJ2-7	TGTGCCTGGAGGGGACTAGCGGGCTCCGAGCAGTACTTC	CAWRGLAGSEQYF
13	TRBV6-5	TRBD1	-	TRBJ2-7	TGTGCCAGCCGAGGGGACAGAAAATTCGAGCAGTACTTC	CASRGDRKFEQYF
14	TRBV6-4	-	-	TRBJ2-3	TGTGCCAGCAGTGATGAAGGGGCGGCAGATACGCAGTATTTT	CASSDEGAADTQYF
14	TRBV7-3	-	few	TRBJ2-1	TGTGCCAGCAGCTTAGAGGTCCCCTACAATGAGCAGTTCTTC	CASSLEVPYNEQFF
15	TRBV18	-	-	TRBJ1-3	TGTGCCAGCTCACTAGACCGGAGCTCTGGAAACACCATATATTTT	CASSLDRSSGNTIYF
14	TRBV9	TRBD1	-	TRBJ2-7	TGTGCCAGCAGCCCTCGGACAGGGGCCTACGAGCAGTACTTC	CASSPRTGAYEQYF
15	TRBV27	-	-	TRBJ1-4	TGTGCCAGCAGCAACAGGGACCCAACTAATGAAAAACTGTTTTTT	CASSNRDPTNEKLFF
12	TRBV7-9	-	once	TRBJ1-3	TGTGCCAGCAGTTACATCGGAAACACCATATATTTT	CASSYIGNTIYF
12	TRBV9	-	few	TRBJ2-3	TGTGCCAGCAGTCCGGGGAAAGATACGCAGTATTTT	CASSPGKDTQYF
15	TRBV15	TRBD2	-	TRBJ2-1	TGTGCCACCAGCAATCCTAGCGGGATGGGAAATGAGCAGTTCTTC	CATSNPSGMGNEQFF
17	TRBV7-3	TRBD2	-	TRBJ2-2	TGTGCCAGCAGCCGGGGACTAGCGGGAGAATACGGCGGGGAGCTGTTTTTT	CASSRGLAGEYGGELFF
17	TRBV2	TRBD2	once	TRBJ2-2	TGTGCCAGCAGTGAAATGGAGGCGGGAGGGTACACCGGGGAGCTGTTTTTT	CASSEMEAGGYTGELFF
13	TRBV7-9	TRBD1	-	TRBJ1-1	TGTGCCAGCAGCTCACAGGGGGCCACTGAAGCTTTCTTT	CASSSQGATEAFF
17	TRBV9	TRBD1	-	TRBJ1-3	TGTGCCAGCAGCGTAGACGGGACAGGTTCATCTGGAAACACCATATATTTT	CASSVDGTGSSGNTIYF
15	TRBV7-3	-	-	TRBJ2-1	TGTGCCAGCAGCTTAGATAGTAACGCCCACAATGAGCAGTTCTTC	CASSLDSNAHNEQFF
15	TRBV5-1	TRBD2	few	TRBJ2-7	TGCGCCAGCAGCACGGGACTAGCGGGGTCCTACGAGCAGTACTTC	CASSTGLAGSYEQYF